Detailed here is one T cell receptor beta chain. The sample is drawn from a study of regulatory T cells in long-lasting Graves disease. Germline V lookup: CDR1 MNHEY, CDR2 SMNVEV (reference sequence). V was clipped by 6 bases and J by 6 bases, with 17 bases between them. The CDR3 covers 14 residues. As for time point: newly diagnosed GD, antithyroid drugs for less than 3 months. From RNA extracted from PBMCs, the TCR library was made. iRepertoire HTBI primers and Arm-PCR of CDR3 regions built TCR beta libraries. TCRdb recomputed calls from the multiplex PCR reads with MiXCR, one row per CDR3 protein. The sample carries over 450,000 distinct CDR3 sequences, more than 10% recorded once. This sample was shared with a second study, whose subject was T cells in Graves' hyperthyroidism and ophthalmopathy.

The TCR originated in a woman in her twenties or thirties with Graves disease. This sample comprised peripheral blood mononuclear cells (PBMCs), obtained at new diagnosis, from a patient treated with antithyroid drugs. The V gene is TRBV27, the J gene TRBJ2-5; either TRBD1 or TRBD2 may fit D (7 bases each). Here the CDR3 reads CASSPRGGGKTQYF. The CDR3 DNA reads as TGTGCCAGCAGCCCCCGGGGAGGGGGCAAGACCCAGTACTTC.